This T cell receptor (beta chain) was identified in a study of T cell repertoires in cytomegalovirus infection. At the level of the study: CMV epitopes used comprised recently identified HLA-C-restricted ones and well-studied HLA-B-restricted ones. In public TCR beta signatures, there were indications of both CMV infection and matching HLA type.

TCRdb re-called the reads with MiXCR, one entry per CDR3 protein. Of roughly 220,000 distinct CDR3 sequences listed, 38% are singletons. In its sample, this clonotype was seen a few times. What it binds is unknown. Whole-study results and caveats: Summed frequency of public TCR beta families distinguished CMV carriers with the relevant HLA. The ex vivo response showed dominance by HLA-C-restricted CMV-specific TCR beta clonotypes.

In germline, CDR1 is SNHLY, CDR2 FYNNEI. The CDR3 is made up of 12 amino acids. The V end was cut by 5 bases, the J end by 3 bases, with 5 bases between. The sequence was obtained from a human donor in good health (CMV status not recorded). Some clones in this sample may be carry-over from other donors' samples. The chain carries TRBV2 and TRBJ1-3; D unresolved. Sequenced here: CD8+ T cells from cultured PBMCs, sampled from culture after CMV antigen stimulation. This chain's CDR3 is CASSRGGNTIYF. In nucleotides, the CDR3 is TGTGCCAGCAGTAGAGGTGGAAACACCATATATTTT.